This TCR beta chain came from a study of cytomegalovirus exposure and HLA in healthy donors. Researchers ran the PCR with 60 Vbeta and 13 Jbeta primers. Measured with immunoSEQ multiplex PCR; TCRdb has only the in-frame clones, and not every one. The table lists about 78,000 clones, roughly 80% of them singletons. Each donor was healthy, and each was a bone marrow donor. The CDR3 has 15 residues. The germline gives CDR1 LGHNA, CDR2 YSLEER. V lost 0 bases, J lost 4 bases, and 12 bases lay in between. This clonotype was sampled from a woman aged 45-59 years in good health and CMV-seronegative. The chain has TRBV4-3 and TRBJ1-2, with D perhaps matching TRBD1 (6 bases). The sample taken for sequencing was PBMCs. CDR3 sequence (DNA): TGCGCCAGCAGCCAAGATAAAGGGGGTGGCTATGGCTACACCTTC. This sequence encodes CASSQDKGGGYGYTF.